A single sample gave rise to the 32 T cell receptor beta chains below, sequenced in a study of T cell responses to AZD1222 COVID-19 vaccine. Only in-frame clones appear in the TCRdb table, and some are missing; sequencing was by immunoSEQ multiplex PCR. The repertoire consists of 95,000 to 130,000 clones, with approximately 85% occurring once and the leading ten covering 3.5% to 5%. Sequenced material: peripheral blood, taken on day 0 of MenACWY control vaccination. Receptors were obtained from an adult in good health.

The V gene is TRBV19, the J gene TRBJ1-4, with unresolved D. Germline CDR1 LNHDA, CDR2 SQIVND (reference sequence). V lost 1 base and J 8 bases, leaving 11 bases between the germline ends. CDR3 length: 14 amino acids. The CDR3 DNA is TGTGCCAGTAGTATAGCAACGGGAGGGGAAAAACTGTTTTTT. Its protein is CASSIATGGEKLFF.

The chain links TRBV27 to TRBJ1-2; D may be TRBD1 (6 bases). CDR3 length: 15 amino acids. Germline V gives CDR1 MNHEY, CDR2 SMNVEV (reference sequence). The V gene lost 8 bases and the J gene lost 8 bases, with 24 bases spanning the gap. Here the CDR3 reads CASCNRASFIWGYTF. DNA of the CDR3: TGTGCCAGCTGCAACAGGGCCTCTTTTATTTGGGGCTACACCTTC.

The CDR3: CASKYLQGKNTGELFF. DNA of the CDR3: TGCGCCAGCAAGTATTTACAGGGGAAGAACACCGGGGAGCTGTTTTTT. The chain uses TRBV10-2 and TRBJ2-2, with 7 positions matching TRBD1. The CDR3 consists of 16 residues. J gave up 1 base and V 7 bases, and 9 bases lay outside the gene matches. Per germline, CDR1 WSHSY and CDR2 SAAADI.

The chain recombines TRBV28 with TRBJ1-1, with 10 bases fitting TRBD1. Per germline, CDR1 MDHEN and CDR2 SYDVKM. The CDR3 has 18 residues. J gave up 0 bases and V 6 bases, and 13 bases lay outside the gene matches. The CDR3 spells CASRFGDRGWVMNTEAFF. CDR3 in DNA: TGTGCCAGCAGGTTCGGGGACAGGGGATGGGTTATGAACACTGAAGCTTTCTTT.

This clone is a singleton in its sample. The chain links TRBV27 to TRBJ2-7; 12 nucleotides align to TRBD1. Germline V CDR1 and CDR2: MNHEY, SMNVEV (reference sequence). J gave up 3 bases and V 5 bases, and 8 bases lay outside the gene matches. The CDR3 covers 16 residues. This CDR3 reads CASSREGTGGFYEQYF. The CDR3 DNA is TGTGCCAGCAGTCGCGAAGGGACAGGGGGCTTCTACGAGCAGTACTTC.

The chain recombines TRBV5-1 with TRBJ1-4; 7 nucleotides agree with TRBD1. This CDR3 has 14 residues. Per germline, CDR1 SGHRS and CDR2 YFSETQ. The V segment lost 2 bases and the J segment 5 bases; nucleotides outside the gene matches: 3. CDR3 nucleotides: TGCGCCAGCAGCTTTGGGACAGAGAATGAAAAACTGTTTTTT. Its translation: CASSFGTENEKLFF.

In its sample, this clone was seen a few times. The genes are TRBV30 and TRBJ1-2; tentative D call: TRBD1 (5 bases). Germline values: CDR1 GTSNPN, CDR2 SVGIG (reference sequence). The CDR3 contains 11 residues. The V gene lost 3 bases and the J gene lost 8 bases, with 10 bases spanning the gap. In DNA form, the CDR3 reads TGTGCCTGGAGGGAAAGGGACGGCTACACCTTC. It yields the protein CAWRERDGYTF. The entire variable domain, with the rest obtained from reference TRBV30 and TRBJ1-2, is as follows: SQTIHQWPATLVQPVGSPLSLECTVEGTSNPNLYWYRQAAGRGLQLLFYSVGIGQISSEVPQNLSASRPQDRQFILSSKKLLLSDSGFYLCAWRERDGYTFGSGTRLTVV.

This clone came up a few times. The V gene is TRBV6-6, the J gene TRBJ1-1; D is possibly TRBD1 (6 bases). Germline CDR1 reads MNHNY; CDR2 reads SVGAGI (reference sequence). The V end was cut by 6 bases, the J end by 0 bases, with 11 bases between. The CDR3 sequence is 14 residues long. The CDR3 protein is CASSPGQMNTEAFF. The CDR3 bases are TGTGCCAGCAGCCCCGGACAGATGAACACTGAAGCTTTCTTT.

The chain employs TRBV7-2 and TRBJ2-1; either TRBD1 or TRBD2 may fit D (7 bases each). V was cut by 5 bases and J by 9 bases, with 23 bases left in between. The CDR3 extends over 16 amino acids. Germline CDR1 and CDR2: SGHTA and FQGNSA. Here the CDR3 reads CASSPRGGAERGEQFF. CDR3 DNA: TGTGCCAGCAGCCCCAGGGGGGGGGCCGAAAGAGGTGAGCAGTTCTTC. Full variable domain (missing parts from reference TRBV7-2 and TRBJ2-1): GAGVSQSPSNKVTEKGKDVELRCDPISGHTALYWYRQSLGQGLEFLIYFQGNSAPDKSGLPSDRFSAERTGGSVSTLTIQRTQQEDSAVYLCASSPRGGAERGEQFFGPGTRLTVL.

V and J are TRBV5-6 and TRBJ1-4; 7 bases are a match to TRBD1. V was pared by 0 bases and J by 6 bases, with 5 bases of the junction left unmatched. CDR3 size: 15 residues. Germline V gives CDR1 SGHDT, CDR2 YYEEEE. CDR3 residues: CASSLVGTAYEKLFF. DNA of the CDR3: TGTGCCAGCAGCTTGGTGGGGACAGCCTATGAAAAACTGTTTTTT.

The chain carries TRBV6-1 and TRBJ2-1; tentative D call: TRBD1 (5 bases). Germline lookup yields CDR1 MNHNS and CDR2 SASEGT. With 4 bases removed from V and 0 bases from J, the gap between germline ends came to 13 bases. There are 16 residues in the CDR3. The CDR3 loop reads CASSVPRASSYNEQFF. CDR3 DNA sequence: TGTGCCAGCAGTGTACCCAGGGCAAGCTCCTACAATGAGCAGTTCTTC.

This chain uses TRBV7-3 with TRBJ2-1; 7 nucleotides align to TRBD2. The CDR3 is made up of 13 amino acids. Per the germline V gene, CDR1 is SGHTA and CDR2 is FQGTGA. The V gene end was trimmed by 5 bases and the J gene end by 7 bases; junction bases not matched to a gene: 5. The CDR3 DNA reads TGTGCCAGCAGCCCCCGGACTAGGAATGAGCAGTTCTTC. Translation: CASSPRTRNEQFF.

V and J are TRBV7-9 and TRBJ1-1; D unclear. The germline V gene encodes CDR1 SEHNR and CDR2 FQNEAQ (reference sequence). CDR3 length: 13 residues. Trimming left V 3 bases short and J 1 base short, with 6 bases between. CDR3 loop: CASSFLSNTEAFF. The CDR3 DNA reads TGTGCCAGCAGCTTTTTATCGAACACTGAAGCTTTCTTT.

CDR3 amino acids: CASSSDTTDTQYF. The CDR3 coding sequence is TGTGCCAGCAGCTCAGACACCACAGATACGCAGTATTTT. The V call is TRBV7-2, the J call TRBJ2-3; D unresolved. Germline V gene lookup returns CDR1 SGHTA and CDR2 FQGNSA. The CDR3 has 13 amino acids. The V end was cut by 4 bases, the J end by 2 bases, with 7 bases between.

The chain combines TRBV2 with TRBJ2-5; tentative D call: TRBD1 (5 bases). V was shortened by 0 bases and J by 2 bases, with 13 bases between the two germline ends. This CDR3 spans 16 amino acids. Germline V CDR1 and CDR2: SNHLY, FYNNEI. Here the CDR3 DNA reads TGTGCCAGCAGTGAAGCGTCGACAGTTTCGCAAGAGACCCAGTACTTC. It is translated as CASSEASTVSQETQYF.

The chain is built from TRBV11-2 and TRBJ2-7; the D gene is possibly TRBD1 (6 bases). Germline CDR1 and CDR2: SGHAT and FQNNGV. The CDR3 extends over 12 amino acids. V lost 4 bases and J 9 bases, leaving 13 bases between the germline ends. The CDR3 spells CASSSTGLGQYF. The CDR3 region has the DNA TGTGCCAGCAGCTCAACAGGGTTGGGGCAGTACTTC.

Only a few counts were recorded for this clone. The CDR3 loop reads CASSGANYGYTF. The CDR3 region has the DNA TGTGCCAGCAGCGGGGCTAACTATGGCTACACCTTC. The chain employs TRBV7-9 and TRBJ1-2; D remains unclear. With 5 bases removed from V and 0 bases from J, the gap between germline ends came to 4 bases. The CDR3 is 12 residues long. Germline V lookup: CDR1 SEHNR, CDR2 FQNEAQ (reference sequence). Complete variable domain (other parts from reference TRBV7-9 and TRBJ1-2): DTGVSQNPRHKITKRGQNVTFRCDPISEHNRLYWYRQTLGQGPEFLTYFQNEAQLEKSRLLSDRFSAERPKGSFSTLEIQRTEQGDSAMYLCASSGANYGYTFGSGTRLTVV.

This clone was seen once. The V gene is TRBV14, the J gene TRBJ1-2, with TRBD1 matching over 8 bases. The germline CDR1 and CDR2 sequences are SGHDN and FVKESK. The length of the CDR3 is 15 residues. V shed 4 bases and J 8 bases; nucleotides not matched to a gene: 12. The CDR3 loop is CASSPRGPVTRGYTF. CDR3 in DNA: TGTGCCAGCAGCCCCAGGGGGCCAGTGACGCGGGGCTACACCTTC.

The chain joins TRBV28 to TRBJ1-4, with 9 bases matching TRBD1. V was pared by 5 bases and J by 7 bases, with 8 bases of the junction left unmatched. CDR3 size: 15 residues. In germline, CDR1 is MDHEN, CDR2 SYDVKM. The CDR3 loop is CASSVSGQGGEKLFF. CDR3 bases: TGTGCCAGCAGTGTCTCGGGACAGGGAGGTGAAAAACTGTTTTTT.

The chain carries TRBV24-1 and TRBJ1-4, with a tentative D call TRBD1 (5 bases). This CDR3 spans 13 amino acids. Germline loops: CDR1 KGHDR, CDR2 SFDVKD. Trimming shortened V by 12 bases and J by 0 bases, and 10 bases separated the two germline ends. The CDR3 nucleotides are TGTGCCGCCCAGGGTTCAACTAATGAAAAACTGTTTTTT. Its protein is CAAQGSTNEKLFF.

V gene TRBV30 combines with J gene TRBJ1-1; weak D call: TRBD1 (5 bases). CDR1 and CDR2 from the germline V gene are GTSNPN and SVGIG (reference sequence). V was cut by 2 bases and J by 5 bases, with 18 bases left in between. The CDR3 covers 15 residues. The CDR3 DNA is TGTGCCTGGAGTAGGAGCGGCAGGGTAACAACTGAAGCTTTCTTT. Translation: CAWSRSGRVTTEAFF.

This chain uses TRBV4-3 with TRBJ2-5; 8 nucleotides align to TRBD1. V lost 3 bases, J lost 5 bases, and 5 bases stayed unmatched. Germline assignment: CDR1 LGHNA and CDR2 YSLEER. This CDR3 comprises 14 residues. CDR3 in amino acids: CASSQDRALETQYF. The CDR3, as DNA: TGCGCCAGCAGCCAGGACAGGGCTCTGGAGACCCAGTACTTC.

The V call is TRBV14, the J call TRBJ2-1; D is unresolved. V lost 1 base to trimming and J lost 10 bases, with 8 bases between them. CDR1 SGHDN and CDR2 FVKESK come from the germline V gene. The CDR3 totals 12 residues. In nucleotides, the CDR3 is TGTGCCAGCAGCCAAGTAGGAGAGGAGCAGTTCTTC. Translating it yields CASSQVGEEQFF.

The CDR3 here is CASSVVTEGTEAFF. In DNA, the CDR3 is TGTGCCAGCAGCGTAGTGACAGAGGGCACTGAAGCTTTCTTT. V gene TRBV9 combines with J gene TRBJ1-1, with D possibly being TRBD1 (5 bases). The CDR3 is 14 amino acids. The germline V gene encodes CDR1 SGDLS and CDR2 YYNGEE. Between the trimmed V and J ends, which lost 0 bases and 4 bases, there was a span of 10 bases.

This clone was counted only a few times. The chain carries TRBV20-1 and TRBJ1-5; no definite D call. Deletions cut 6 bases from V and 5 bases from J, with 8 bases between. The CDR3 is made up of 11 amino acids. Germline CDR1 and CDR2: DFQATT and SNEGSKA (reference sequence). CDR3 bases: TGCAGTGCCTCGGGCTATCAGCCCCAGCATTTT. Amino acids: CSASGYQPQHF.

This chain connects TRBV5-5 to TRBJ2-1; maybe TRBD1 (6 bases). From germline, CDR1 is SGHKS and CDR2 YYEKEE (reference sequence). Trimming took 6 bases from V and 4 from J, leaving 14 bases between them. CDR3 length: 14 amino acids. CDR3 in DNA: TGTGCCAGCACCTCGGGACAACGATACAATGAGCAGTTCTTC. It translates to CASTSGQRYNEQFF. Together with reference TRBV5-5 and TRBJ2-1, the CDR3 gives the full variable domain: DAGVTQSPTHLIKTRGQQVTLRCSPISGHKSVSWYQQVLGQGPQFIFQYYEKEERGRGNFPDRFSARQFPNYSSELNVNALLLGDSALYLCASTSGQRYNEQFFGPGTRLTVL.

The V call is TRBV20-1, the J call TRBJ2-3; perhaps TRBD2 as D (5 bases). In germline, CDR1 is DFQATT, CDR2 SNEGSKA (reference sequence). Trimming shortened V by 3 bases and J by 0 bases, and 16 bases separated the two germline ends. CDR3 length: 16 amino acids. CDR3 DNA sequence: TGCAGTGCTAGTGATAACGGGATTTCTAGCACAGATACGCAGTATTTT. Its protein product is CSASDNGISSTDTQYF.

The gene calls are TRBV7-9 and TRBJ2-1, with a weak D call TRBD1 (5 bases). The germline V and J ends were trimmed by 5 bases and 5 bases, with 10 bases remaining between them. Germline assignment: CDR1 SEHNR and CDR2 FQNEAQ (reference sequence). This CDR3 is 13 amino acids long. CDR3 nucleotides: TGTGCCAGCAGCACTACAGGAGACAATGAGCAGTTCTTC. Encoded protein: CASSTTGDNEQFF.

The CDR3 loop reads CASSLVFSPGQNVGYTF. CDR3 in DNA: TGTGCCAGCAGCTTAGTTTTCTCGCCGGGACAAAACGTCGGCTACACCTTC. This chain uses TRBV11-2 with TRBJ1-2; a weak D match, TRBD1 (6 bases). V shed 1 base and J shed 8 bases, with 23 bases lying between them. CDR3 length equals 17 residues. Germline V gives CDR1 SGHAT, CDR2 FQNNGV.

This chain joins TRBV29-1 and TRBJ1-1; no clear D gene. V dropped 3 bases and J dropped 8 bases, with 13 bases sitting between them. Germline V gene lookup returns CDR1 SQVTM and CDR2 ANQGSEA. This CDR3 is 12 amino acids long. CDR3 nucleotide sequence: TGCAGCGTTGAGAGGAACAGTCAAGAAGCTTTCTTT. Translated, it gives CSVERNSQEAFF.

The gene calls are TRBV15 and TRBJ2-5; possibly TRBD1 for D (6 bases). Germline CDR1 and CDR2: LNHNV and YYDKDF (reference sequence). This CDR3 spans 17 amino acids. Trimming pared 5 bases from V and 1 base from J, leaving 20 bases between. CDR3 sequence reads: CATSEGLGGQIQETQYF. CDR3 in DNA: TGTGCCACCAGCGAGGGATTGGGTGGACAGATCCAAGAGACCCAGTACTTC.

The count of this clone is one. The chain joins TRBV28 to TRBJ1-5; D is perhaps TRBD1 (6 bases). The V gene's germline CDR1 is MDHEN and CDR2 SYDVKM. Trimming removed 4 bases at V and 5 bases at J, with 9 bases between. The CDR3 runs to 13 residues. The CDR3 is CASSWTVHQPQHF. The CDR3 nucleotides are TGTGCCAGCAGTTGGACAGTCCATCAGCCCCAGCATTTT.